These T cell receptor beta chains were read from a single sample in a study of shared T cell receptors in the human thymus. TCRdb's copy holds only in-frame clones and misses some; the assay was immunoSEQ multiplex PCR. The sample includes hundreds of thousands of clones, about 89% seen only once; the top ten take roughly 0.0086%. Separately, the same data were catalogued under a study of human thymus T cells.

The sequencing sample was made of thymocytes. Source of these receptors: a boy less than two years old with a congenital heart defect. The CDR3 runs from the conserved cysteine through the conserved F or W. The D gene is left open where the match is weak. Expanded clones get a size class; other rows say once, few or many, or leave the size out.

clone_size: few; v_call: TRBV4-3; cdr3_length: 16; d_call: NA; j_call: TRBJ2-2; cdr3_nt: TGCGCCAGCAGCCAAGACGGGAAAGGGGGCACCGGGGAGCTGTTTTTT; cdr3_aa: CASSQDGKGGTGELFF
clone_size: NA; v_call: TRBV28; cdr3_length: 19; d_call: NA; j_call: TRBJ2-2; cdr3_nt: TGTGCCAGCAGTTTAATATCAGCCCGGAGGGGTAAGAACACCGGGGAGCTGTTTTTT; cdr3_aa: CASSLISARRGKNTGELFF
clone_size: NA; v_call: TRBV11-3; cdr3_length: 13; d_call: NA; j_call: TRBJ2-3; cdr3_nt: TGTGCCAGCAGCTCGGCAGGGAGGGATACGCAGTATTTT; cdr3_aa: CASSSAGRDTQYF
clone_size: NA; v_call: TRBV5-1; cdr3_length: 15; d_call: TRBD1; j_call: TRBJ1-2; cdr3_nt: TGCGCCAGCAGCTTGGGACAGGGGACAGGTTATGGCTACACCTTC; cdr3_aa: CASSLGQGTGYGYTF
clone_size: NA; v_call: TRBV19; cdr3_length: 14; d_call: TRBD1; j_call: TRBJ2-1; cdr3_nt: TGTGCCAGTAGTAGGACAGGGGGCATCGATGAGCAGTTCTTC; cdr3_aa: CASSRTGGIDEQFF
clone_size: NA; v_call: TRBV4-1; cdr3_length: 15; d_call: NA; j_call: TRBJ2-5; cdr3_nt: TGCGCCAGCAGCCAAGTTAGGGGACAACAAGAGACCCAGTACTTC; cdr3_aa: CASSQVRGQQETQYF
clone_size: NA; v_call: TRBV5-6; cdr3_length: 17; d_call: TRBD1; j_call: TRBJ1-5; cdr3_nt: TGTGCCAGCAGCCGGGGACAGGGCTCCAGTCACAATCAGCCCCAGCATTTT; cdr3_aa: CASSRGQGSSHNQPQHF
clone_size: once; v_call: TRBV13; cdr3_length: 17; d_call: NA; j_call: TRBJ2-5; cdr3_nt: TGTGCCAGCAGCTTAGGCCCCCCAGCGGCCGAGATTGCGGAACAGTACTTC; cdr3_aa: CASSLGPPAAEIAEQYF
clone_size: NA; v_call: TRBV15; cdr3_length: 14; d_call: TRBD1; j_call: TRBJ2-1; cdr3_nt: TGTGCCACCAGCTTCGGACAGGGGGACAATGAGCAGTTCTTC; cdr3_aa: CATSFGQGDNEQFF
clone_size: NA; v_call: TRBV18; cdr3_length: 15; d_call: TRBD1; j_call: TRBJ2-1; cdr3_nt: TGTGCCAGCTCACGTTCGGACAGGATCTACAATGAGCAGTTCTTC; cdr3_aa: CASSRSDRIYNEQFF
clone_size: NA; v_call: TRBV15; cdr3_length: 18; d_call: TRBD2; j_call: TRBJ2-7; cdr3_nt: TGTGCCACCAGCAGAGGCGCGGGGGGGACACACCTAGCCTACGAGCAGTACTTC; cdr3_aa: CATSRGAGGTHLAYEQYF
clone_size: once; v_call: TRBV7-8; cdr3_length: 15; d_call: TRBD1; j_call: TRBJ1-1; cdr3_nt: TGTGCCAGCAGCTTAGTAACAGGGGGCCATACTGAAGCTTTCTTT; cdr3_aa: CASSLVTGGHTEAFF
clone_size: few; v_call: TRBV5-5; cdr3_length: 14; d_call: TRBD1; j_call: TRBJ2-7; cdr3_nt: TGTGCCAGCAGCTTGGGCCATGACAGGGGGGGGCAGTACTTC; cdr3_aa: CASSLGHDRGGQYF
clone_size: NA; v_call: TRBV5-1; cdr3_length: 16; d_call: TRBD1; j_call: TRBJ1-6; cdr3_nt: TGCGCCAGCAGCTTGGATATAGGGGGCGGGTATTCACCCCTCCACTTT; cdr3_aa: CASSLDIGGGYSPLHF
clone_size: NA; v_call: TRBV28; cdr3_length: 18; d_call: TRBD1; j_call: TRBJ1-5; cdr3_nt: TGTGCCAGCAGTTTTGCCCGACAGGGGGGACCTTCGAATCAGCCCCAGCATTTT; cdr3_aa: CASSFARQGGPSNQPQHF
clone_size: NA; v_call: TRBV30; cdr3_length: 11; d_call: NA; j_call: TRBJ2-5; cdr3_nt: TGTGCCTGGACGGACAGTGAGACCCAGTACTTC; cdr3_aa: CAWTDSETQYF
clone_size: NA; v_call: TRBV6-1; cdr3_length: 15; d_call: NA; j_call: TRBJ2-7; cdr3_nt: TGTGCCAGCTGGGGAACCCGGACAGCGAACTACGAGCAGTACTTC; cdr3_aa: CASWGTRTANYEQYF
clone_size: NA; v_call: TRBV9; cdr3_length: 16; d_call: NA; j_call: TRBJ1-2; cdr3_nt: TGTGCCAGCAGCGTAGGATCGACAGGTCGAAAGAATGGCTACACCTTC; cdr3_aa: CASSVGSTGRKNGYTF
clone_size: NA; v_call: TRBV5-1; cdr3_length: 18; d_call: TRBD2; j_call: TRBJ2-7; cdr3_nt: TGCGCCAGCAGCTTGGCGAGTCTAGCGGGAGGTATCGCCTACGAGCAGTACTTC; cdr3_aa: CASSLASLAGGIAYEQYF
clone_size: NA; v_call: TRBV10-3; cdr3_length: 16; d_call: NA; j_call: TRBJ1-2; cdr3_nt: TGTGCCATCAGTGATGCAGCCGGGGGAAAGGACTATGGCTACACCTTC; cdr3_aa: CAISDAAGGKDYGYTF
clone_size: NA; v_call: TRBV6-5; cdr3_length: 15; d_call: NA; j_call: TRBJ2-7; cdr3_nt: TGTGCCAGCAGTTACTCGGGACTGAAGGTCTACGAGCAGTACTTC; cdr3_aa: CASSYSGLKVYEQYF
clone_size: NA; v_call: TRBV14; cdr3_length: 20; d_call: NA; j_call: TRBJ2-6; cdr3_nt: TGTGCCAGCAGCCAAGATCAAAGGGGTCTCCACCTCAGTGGGGCCAACGTCCTGACTTTC; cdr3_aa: CASSQDQRGLHLSGANVLTF
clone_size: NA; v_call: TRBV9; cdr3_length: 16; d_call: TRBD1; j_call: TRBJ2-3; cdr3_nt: TGTGCCAGCAGTGACTTCCCGGGACAGGAGGCAGATACGCAGTATTTT; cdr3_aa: CASSDFPGQEADTQYF
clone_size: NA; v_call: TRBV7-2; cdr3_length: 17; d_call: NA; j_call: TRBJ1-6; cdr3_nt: TGTGCCAGCAGCTCCCCAGAACCGGGTCCCAATAATTCACCCCTCCACTTT; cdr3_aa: CASSSPEPGPNNSPLHF
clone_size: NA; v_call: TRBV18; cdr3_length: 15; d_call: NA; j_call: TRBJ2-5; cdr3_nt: TGTGCCAGCTCACCGTTCCAGGGGAAGATGGAGACCCAGTACTTC; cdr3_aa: CASSPFQGKMETQYF
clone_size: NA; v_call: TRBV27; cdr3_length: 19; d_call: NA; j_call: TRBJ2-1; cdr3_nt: TGTGCCAGCAGATCCCGGACAGAGAGGGGGGGGAGCTCCTACAATGAGCAGTTCTTC; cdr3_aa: CASRSRTERGGSSYNEQFF
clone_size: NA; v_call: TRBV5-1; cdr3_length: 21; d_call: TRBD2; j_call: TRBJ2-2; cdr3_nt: TGCGCCAGCAGCGGATCCCCCGTGGGTCTAGCGGGAGGAGGGAACACCGGGGAGCTGTTTTTT; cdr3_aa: CASSGSPVGLAGGGNTGELFF
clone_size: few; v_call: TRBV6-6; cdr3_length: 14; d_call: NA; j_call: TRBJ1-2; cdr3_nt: TGTGCCAGCAGTTTAGGTCAGGGAGGCTATGGCTACACCTTC; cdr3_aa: CASSLGQGGYGYTF
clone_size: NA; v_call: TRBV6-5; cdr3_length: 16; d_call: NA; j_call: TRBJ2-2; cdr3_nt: TGTGCCAGCAGTTACTCGAGACGGAGCCGAGGCGGGGAGCTGTTTTTT; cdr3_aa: CASSYSRRSRGGELFF
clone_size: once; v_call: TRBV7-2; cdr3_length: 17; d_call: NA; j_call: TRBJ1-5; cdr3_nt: TGTGCCAGCAGCTCCCGCCCACAGGGTCGAGGCAATCAGCCCCAGCATTTT; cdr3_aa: CASSSRPQGRGNQPQHF
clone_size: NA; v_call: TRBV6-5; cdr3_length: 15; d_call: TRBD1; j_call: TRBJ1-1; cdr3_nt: TGTGCCAGCAGTTACTGGGACAGGTTGGACACTGAAGCTTTCTTT; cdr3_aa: CASSYWDRLDTEAFF
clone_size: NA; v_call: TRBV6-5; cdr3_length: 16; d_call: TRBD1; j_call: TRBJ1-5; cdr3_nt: TGTGCCAGCAGTTACTCGCGCCAGGGGGCAAATCAGCCCCAGCATTTT; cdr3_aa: CASSYSRQGANQPQHF
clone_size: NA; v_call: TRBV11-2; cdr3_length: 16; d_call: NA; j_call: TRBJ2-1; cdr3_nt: TGTGCCAGCAGCTTAGAGACTCCGAGCTCCTACAATGAGCAGTTCTTC; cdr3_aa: CASSLETPSSYNEQFF
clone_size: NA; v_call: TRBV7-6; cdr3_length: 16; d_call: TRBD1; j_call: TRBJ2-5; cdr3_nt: TGTGCCAGCAGCTTAGAATATTGGACAGGGGGGGAGACCCAGTACTTC; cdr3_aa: CASSLEYWTGGETQYF
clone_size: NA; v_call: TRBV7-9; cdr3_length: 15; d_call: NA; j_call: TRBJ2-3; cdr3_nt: TGTGCCAGCAGTAACCGACAGACTGGCACAGATACGCAGTATTTT; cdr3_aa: CASSNRQTGTDTQYF
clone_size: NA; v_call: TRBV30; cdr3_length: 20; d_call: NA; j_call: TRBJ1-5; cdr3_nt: TGTGCCTGGAGTGAGGAACCCCAGGGCCTAATCCCTTATAGCAATCAGCCCCAGCATTTT; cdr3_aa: CAWSEEPQGLIPYSNQPQHF
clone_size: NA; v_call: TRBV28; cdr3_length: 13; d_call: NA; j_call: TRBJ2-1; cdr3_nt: TGTGCCAGCAGTCCCACAGGTTTGAATGAGCAGTTCTTC; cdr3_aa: CASSPTGLNEQFF
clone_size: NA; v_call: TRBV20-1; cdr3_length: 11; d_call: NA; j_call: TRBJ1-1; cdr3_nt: TGCAGTGCTAGAGATCTTACTGAAGCTTTCTTT; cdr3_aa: CSARDLTEAFF
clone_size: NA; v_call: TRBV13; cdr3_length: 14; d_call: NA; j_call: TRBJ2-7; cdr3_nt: TGTGCCAGCATCCGGAGAGGGGGAGGGTTACAACGGTACTTC; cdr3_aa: CASIRRGGGLQRYF
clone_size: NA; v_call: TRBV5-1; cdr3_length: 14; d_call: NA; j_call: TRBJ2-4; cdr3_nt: TGCGCCAGCAGCAACGGTCTAGCCAAAAACATTCAGTACTTC; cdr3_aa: CASSNGLAKNIQYF
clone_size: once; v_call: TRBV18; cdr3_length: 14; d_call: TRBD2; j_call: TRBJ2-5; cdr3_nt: TGTGCCAGCTCATCGACTAGCGGCCCAGAGACCCAGTACTTC; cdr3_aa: CASSSTSGPETQYF
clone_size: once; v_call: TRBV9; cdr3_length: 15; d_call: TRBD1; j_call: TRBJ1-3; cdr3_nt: TGTGCCAGCAGCCGGACAGGGGGCTCTGGAAACACCATATATTTT; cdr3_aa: CASSRTGGSGNTIYF
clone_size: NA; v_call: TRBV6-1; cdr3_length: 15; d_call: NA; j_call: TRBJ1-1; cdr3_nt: TGTGCCAGCAGTGAAGCCCAGGATATATGGACTGAAGCTTTCTTT; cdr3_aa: CASSEAQDIWTEAFF
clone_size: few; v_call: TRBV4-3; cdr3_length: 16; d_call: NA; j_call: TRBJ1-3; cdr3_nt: TGCGCCAGCAGCCAAGCCTTGGCAGTCTCTGGAAACACCATATATTTT; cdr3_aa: CASSQALAVSGNTIYF
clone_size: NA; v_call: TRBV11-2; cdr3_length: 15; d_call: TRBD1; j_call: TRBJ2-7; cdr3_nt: TGTGCCAGCAGCTCAACCAAGGGACAGTACTACGAGCAGTACTTC; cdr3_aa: CASSSTKGQYYEQYF
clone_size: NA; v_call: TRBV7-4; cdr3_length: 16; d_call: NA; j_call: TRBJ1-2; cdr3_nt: TGTGCCAGCAGCCTCCCGCGGGTACTAGTGAACTATGGCTACACCTTC; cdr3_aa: CASSLPRVLVNYGYTF
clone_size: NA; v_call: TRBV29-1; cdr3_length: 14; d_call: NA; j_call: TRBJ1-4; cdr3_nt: TGCAGCGTTGCCCCGGGGGTAACTAATGAAAAACTGTTTTTT; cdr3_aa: CSVAPGVTNEKLFF
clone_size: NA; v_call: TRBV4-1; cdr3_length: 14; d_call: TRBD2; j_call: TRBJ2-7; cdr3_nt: TGCGCCAGCAGCCAAGGTAGCGGGGACTACGAGCAGTACTTC; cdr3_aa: CASSQGSGDYEQYF
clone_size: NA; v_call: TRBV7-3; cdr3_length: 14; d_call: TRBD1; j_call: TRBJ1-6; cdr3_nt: TGTGCCAGCAGCTCAGGACAGGGAGACTCACCCCTCCACTTT; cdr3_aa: CASSSGQGDSPLHF
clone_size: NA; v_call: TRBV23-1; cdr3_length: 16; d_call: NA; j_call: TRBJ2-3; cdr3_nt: TGCGCCAGCAGTCAACTCAGGGGACACACAACAGATACGCAGTATTTT; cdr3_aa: CASSQLRGHTTDTQYF
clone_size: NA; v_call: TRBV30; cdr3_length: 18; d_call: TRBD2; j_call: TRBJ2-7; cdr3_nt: TGTGCCTGGAGTGTGACGCGTCCGGCCCTAGCGGGAGGGGATGAGCAGTACTTC; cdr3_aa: CAWSVTRPALAGGDEQYF
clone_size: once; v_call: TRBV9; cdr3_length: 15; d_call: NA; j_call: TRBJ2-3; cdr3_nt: TGTGCCAGCAGCGTAGCCAGGGAAGTCACAGATACGCAGTATTTT; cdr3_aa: CASSVAREVTDTQYF
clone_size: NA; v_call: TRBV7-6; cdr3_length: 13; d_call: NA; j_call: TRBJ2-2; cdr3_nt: TGTGCCAGCAGCCCGGTCTCCGGCGGGGAGCTGTTTTTT; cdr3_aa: CASSPVSGGELFF
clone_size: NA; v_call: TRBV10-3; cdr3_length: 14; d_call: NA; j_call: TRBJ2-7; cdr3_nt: TGTGCCATCAGTGAGTCCGGCGGCCCCTACGAGCAGTACTTC; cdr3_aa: CAISESGGPYEQYF
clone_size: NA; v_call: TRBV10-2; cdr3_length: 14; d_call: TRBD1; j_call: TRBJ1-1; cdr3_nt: TGCGCCAGTCGAAGGACAGGTAAGAACACTGAAGCTTTCTTT; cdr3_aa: CASRRTGKNTEAFF
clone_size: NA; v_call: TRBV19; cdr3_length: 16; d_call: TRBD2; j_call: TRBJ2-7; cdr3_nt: TGTGCCAGTAGTTGGACTAGCGGGAGTCGGGGTTACGAGCAGTACTTC; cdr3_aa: CASSWTSGSRGYEQYF
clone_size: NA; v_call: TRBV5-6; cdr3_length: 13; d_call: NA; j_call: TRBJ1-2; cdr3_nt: TGTGCCAGCAGCGCTGACAGCAACTATGGCTACACCTTC; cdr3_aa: CASSADSNYGYTF
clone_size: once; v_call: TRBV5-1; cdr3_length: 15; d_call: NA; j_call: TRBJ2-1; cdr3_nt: TGCGCCAGCACCCCACCTAAAAGCTCCTACAATGAGCAGTTCTTC; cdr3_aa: CASTPPKSSYNEQFF
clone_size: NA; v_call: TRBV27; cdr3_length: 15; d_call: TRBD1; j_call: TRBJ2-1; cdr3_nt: TGTGCCAGCAGTTTCCGGGACAGCCTCTACAATGAGCAGTTCTTC; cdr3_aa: CASSFRDSLYNEQFF
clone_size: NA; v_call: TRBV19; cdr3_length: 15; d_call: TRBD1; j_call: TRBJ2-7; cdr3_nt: TGTGCCAGTAGTCCTGACAGGGGGCTTCCCTACGAGCAGTACTTC; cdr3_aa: CASSPDRGLPYEQYF